The subject of this entry is one TCR beta chain. Its antigen is as yet unknown. PCR primers comprised 60 Vbeta and 13 Jbeta primers. Only in-frame clones appear in the TCRdb table, and some are missing; sequencing was by immunoSEQ multiplex PCR. The table shows around 67,000 clones, with around 61% occurring only once. The sample is drawn from a study of cytomegalovirus exposure and HLA in healthy donors. Study outcomes and limitations: As confirmed in vitro, a few CMV-associated chains were specific for CMV antigens.

The clonotype comes from a woman in her forties or fifties in good health and CMV-seronegative. Specimen: PBMCs.

CDR3 coding DNA: TGTGCCAGCAGCGTAGAACGGGAGTACTCTGGGGCCAACGTCCTGACTTTC. This sequence encodes CASSVEREYSGANVLTF. The rearrangement uses TRBV9 and TRBJ2-6, with D possibly being TRBD2 (6 bases). The length of the CDR3 is 17 residues. Germline V gene lookup returns CDR1 SGDLS and CDR2 YYNGEE. V lost 0 bases to trimming and J lost 0 bases, with 10 bases between them.